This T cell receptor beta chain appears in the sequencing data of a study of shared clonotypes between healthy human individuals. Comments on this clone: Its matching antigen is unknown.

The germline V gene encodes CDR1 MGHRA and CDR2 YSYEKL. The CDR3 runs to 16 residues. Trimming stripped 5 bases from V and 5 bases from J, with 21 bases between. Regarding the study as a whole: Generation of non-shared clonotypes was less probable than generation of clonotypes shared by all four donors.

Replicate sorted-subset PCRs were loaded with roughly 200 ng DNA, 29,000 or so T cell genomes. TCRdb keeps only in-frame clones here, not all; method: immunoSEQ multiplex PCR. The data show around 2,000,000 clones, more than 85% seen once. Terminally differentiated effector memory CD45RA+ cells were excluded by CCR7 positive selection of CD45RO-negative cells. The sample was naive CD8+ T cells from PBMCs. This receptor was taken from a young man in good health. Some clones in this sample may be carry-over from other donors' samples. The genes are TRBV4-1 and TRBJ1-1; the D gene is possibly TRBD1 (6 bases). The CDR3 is CASSSTLWGARTEAFF. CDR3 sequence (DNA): TGCGCCAGCAGCTCCACCTTGTGGGGGGCAAGGACTGAAGCTTTCTTT.